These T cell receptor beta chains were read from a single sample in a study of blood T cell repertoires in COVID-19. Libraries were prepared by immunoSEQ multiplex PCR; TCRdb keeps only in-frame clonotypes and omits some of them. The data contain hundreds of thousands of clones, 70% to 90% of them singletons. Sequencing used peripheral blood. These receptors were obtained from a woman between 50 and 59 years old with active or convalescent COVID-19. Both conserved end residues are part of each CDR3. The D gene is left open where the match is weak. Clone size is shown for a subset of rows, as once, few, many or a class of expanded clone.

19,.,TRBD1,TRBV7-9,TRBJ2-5,CASNAPQYPGQGIGETQYF,TGTGCCAGCAACGCCCCCCAATATCCGGGACAGGGTATCGGAGAGACCCAGTACTTC
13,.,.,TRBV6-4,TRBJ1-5,CASRQGPGQPQHF,TGTGCCAGCAGGCAGGGGCCGGGGCAGCCCCAGCATTTT
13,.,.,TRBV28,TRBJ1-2,CASTRQGRWGYTF,TGTGCCAGCACGAGGCAGGGCCGTTGGGGCTACACCTTC
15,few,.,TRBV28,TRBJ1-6,CASRYQGSPLSPLHF,TGTGCCAGCAGGTATCAGGGTTCGCCCCTTTCACCCCTCCACTTT
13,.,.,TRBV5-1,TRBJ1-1,CASSPDTNTEAFF,TGCGCCAGCAGCCCAGACACGAACACTGAAGCTTTCTTT
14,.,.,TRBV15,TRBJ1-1,CATSRGQVGDEAFF,TGTGCCACCAGCAGAGGGCAGGTTGGCGATGAAGCTTTCTTT
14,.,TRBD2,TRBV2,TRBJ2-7,CASNEREWSYEQYF,TGTGCCAGCAACGAGCGGGAGTGGTCCTACGAGCAGTACTTC
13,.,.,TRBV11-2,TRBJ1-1,CASRGRQYTEAFF,TGTGCCAGCAGGGGGCGGCAATACACTGAAGCTTTCTTT
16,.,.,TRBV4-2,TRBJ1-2,CASSRERRNFNYGYTF,TGTGCCAGCAGCCGCGAACGGAGGAATTTTAACTATGGCTACACCTTC
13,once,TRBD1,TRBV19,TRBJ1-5,CASSDRVGQPQHF,TGTGCCAGTAGCGACAGGGTGGGTCAGCCCCAGCATTTT
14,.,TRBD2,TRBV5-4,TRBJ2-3,CASSSAGATDTQYF,TGTGCCAGCAGCTCGGCGGGAGCAACAGATACGCAGTATTTT
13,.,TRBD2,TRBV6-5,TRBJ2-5,CASQLAGQETQYF,TGTGCCAGCCAGTTAGCGGGCCAAGAGACCCAGTACTTC
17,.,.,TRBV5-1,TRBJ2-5,CASSLGLAGGVRETQYF,TGCGCCAGCAGCTTGGGGCTAGCAGGAGGAGTGAGAGAGACCCAGTACTTC
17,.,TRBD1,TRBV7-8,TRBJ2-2,CASRPEPGQGASGELFF,TGTGCCAGCAGGCCGGAACCGGGACAGGGGGCTTCCGGGGAGCTGTTTTTT
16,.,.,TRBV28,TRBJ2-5,CASRDNYRVFQETQYF,TGTGCCAGCAGGGACAATTACAGGGTATTCCAAGAGACCCAGTACTTC
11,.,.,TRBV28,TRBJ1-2,CASRGDGGYTF,TGTGCCAGCAGAGGAGATGGTGGCTACACCTTC
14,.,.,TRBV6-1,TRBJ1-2,CASSEAPGGYRYTF,TGTGCCAGCAGTGAAGCGCCTGGGGGGTATCGCTACACCTTC
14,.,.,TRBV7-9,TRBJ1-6,CASSLPQVNSPLHF,TGTGCCAGCAGCCTCCCCCAGGTGAATTCACCCCTCCACTTT
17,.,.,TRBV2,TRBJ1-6,CASGAAVRSSYNSPLHF,TGTGCCAGCGGGGCGGCAGTCCGGAGCTCCTATAATTCACCCCTCCACTTT
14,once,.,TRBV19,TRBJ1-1,CASSIPQLNTEAFF,TGTGCCAGTAGTATTCCACAGTTGAACACTGAAGCTTTCTTT
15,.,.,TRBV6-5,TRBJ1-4,CASSPWRGLGEKLFF,TGTGCCAGCAGCCCCTGGCGGGGGCTCGGTGAAAAACTGTTTTTT
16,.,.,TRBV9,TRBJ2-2,CASSVGQSANTGELFF,TGTGCCAGCAGCGTAGGACAGAGCGCGAACACCGGGGAGCTGTTTTTT
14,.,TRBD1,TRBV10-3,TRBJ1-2,CAISGQGANYGYTF,TGTGCCATCAGCGGACAGGGTGCTAACTATGGCTACACCTTC
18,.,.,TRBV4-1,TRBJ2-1,CASSQERAVKVRYNEQFF,TGCGCCAGCAGCCAAGAACGAGCGGTGAAAGTACGTTACAATGAGCAGTTCTTC
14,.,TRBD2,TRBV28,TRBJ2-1,CASNLGLAGDEQFF,TGTGCCAGCAACCTGGGACTAGCGGGAGATGAGCAGTTCTTC
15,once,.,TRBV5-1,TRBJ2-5,CASSLAHTEQETQYF,TGCGCCAGCAGCTTGGCCCATACAGAGCAAGAGACCCAGTACTTC
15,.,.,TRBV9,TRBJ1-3,CASSGALGWGNTIYF,TGTGCCAGCAGCGGAGCGCTGGGTTGGGGAAACACCATATATTTT
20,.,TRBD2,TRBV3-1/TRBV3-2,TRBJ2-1,CASSSRGGTSGRWPYNEQFF,TGTGCCAGCAGCTCACGAGGAGGCACTAGCGGGAGGTGGCCCTACAATGAGCAGTTCTTC
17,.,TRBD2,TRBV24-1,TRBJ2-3,CATTGTNFSGGTDTQYF,TGTGCCACTACCGGAACAAACTTTAGCGGGGGCACAGATACGCAGTATTTT
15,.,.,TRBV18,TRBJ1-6,CASSSKTAPNSPLHF,TGTGCCAGCTCTTCTAAGACTGCCCCTAATTCACCCCTCCACTTT
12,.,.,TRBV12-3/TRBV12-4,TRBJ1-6,CASSLGGLPLHF,TGTGCCAGCAGTTTGGGGGGTTTACCCCTCCACTTT
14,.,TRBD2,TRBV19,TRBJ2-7,CASSMNRGDYEQYF,TGTGCCAGTAGTATGAACCGGGGGGACTACGAGCAGTACTTC
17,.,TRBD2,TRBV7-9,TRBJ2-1,CASSPWTSGRAVNEQFF,TGTGCCAGCAGCCCTTGGACTAGCGGGAGGGCAGTCAATGAGCAGTTCTTC
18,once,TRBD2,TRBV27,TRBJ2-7,CASSLYGTSGRATYEQYF,TGTGCCAGCAGTTTATACGGGACTAGCGGGAGGGCCACCTACGAGCAGTACTTC
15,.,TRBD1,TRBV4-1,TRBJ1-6,CASSQEGTANSPLHF,TGCGCCAGCAGCCAAGAAGGGACAGCGAATTCACCCCTCCACTTT
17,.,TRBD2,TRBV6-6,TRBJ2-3,CASSPLSSGSSTDTQYF,TGTGCCAGCAGTCCCCTCTCTAGCGGGTCTAGCACAGATACGCAGTATTTT
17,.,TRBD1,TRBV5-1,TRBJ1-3,CASSLDNRGSSGNTIYF,TGCGCCAGCAGCTTGGATAACAGGGGGTCCTCTGGAAACACCATATATTTT
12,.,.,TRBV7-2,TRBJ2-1,CASSSRGGEQFF,TGTGCCAGCAGCTCTAGGGGGGGCGAGCAGTTCTTC
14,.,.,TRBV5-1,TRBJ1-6,CASSRLGRDSPLHF,TGCGCCAGCAGCAGACTAGGACGGGATTCACCCCTCCACTTT
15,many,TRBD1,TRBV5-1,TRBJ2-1,CASSLSGQSPNEQFF,TGCGCCAGCAGCTTGTCGGGACAGTCCCCAAATGAGCAGTTCTTC
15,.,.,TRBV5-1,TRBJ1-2,CASSPGLAGGNGYTF,TGCGCCAGCAGCCCCGGACTAGCGGGAGGGAACGGCTACACCTTC
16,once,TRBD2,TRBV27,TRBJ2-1,CASSLSGTSSYNEQFF,TGTGCCAGCAGTTTAAGCGGGACTAGCTCCTACAATGAGCAGTTCTTC
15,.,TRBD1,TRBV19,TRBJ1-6,CASSPQGATWPPLHF,TGTGCCAGTAGTCCACAGGGGGCCACATGGCCACCCCTCCACTTT
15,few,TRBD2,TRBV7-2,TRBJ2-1,CASSLAGGKNNEQFF,TGTGCCAGCAGCTTAGCGGGAGGGAAAAACAATGAGCAGTTCTTC
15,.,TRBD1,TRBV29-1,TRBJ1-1,CSVMGTGGFDPEAFF,TGCAGCGTGATGGGGACAGGGGGCTTTGATCCAGAAGCTTTCTTT
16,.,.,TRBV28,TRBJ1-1,CASSLPDDSRDTEAFF,TGTGCCAGCAGTTTACCGGACGACAGCCGGGACACTGAAGCTTTCTTT
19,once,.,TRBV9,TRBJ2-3,CASSVHSSVRGGGTDTQYF,TGTGCCAGCAGCGTCCACTCTAGCGTTCGGGGTGGGGGCACAGATACGCAGTATTTT
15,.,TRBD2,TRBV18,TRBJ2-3,CASSPLAGDPDTQYF,TGTGCCAGCTCACCACTAGCGGGAGACCCAGATACGCAGTATTTT
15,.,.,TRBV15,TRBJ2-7,CATSPTARNSYEQYF,TGTGCCACCAGCCCTACGGCGCGGAACTCCTACGAGCAGTACTTC
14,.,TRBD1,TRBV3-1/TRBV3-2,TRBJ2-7,CASSPGTGVREQYF,TGTGCCAGCAGTCCCGGGACAGGGGTGAGGGAGCAGTACTTC